This T cell receptor (beta chain) was identified during a study of blood T cell repertoires in COVID-19. The table came from immunoSEQ multiplex PCR; TCRdb's copy has only in-frame clones and leaves some out. This sample has tens of thousands of clones, with roughly 90% found just once. CDR1 and CDR2 from the germline V gene are MDHEN and SYDVKM. CDR3 length: 15 amino acids. The J segment lost 5 bases and the V segment lost 1 base, leaving 6 bases of the junction unmatched. The sample was peripheral blood. The TCR comes from a human donor in a cohort sampled during active COVID-19. The chain carries TRBV28 and TRBJ2-5; TRBD2 agrees at 8 bases. The chain's CDR3 is CASSLYRGGEETQYF. For the CDR3, the DNA is TGTGCCAGCAGTTTATACCGGGGGGGAGAGGAGACCCAGTACTTC.